This T cell receptor (beta chain) was identified in a study of blood T cell repertoires in COVID-19. About the study: Sources were T cells, B-cell-depleted T cells, or PBMCs; the material itself was cDNA or gDNA.

V dropped 4 bases and J dropped 7; count of bases not matched to a gene: 6. This CDR3 has 14 amino acids. Germline V lookup: CDR1 SGHTA, CDR2 FQGTGA. All enrollees were roughly 18 to 95 years old and from 25 or so US areas. Assay used: immunoSEQ multiplex PCR; TCRdb lists only in-frame clones, some missing. The table records a few hundred thousand clones, roughly 89% of them present only once. This sequence originates from a woman aged 18-35 years with acute COVID-19. The chain has TRBV7-3 and TRBJ2-1, with 8 bases that match TRBD2. The source material was PBMCs or T cells enriched from blood (not recorded which). CDR3 residues: CASSYSGMKNEQFF. CDR3 DNA sequence: TGTGCCAGCAGCTATAGCGGGATGAAAAATGAGCAGTTCTTC.